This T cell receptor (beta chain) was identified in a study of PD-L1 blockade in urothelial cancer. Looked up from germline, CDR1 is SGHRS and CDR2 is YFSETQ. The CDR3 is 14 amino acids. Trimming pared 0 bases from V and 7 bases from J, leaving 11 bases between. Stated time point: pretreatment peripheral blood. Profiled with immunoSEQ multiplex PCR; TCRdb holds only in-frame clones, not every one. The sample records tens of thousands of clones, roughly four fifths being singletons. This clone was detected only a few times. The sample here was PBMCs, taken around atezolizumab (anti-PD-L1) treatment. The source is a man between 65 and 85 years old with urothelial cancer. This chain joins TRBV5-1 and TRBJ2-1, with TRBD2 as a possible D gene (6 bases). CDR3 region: CASSLVAGGNEQFF. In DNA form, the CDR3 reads TGCGCCAGCAGCTTGGTGGCCGGGGGTAATGAGCAGTTCTTC.